This passage covers 21 T cell receptor beta chains from one sample sequenced in a study of blood T cell repertoires in COVID-19. Repertoires were generated with immunoSEQ multiplex PCR, while TCRdb's copy carries only in-frame clones and drops some. The sample carries about 400,000 clones, 87% recorded once. Sequencing was carried out using PBMCs or T cells enriched from blood (not recorded which). The receptors originated from a woman aged 18-29 years with acute COVID-19.

The chain is built from TRBV3-1 (or the pseudogene TRBV3-2) and TRBJ1-2, with 7 bases identical to TRBD1. CDR1 is LGHDT and CDR2 is YNNKEL in the germline V gene (reference sequence). There are 14 residues in the CDR3. The ends lost 1 base at V and 7 bases at J; junction bases unmatched: 6. In nucleotides, the CDR3 is TGTGCCAGCAGCCAAGCCCCAGGGGGTTCTGGCTACACCTTC. Translating it yields CASSQAPGGSGYTF.

The chain uses TRBV2 and TRBJ2-7; D uncertain. Germline V gives CDR1 SNHLY, CDR2 FYNNEI. V was shortened by 6 bases and J by 4 bases, with 19 bases between the two germline ends. CDR3 length: 15 residues. CDR3 sequence reads: CASSLELGLRYEQYF. Written as DNA, the CDR3 is TGTGCCAGCAGCCTAGAGTTGGGTCTTAGGTACGAGCAGTACTTC.

The chain links TRBV6-5 to TRBJ2-1; tentatively, D is TRBD1 (5 bases). This CDR3 comprises 13 residues. Trimming removed 4 bases at V and 4 bases at J, with 8 bases between. Germline CDR1 and CDR2: MNHEY and SVGAGI. For the CDR3, the DNA is TGTGCCAGCAGTTTAACAGGTTACAATGAGCAGTTCTTC. It codes for CASSLTGYNEQFF.

This clone came up a few times. The gene calls are TRBV5-1 and TRBJ1-2; tentatively, D is TRBD1 (6 bases). Germline CDR1 SGHRS, CDR2 YFSETQ. The germline V and J ends were trimmed by 3 bases and 5 bases, with 8 bases remaining between them. The CDR3 is 12 amino acids. CDR3 DNA: TGCGCCAGCAGCTCACAGGGATATGGCTACACCTTC. The encoded protein is CASSSQGYGYTF.

The V and J genes are TRBV28 and TRBJ2-1, with 9 bases lining up with TRBD1. The V segment lost 5 bases and the J segment 4 bases; nucleotides outside the gene matches: 6. Germline lookup yields CDR1 MDHEN and CDR2 SYDVKM. This CDR3 has 15 amino acids. In DNA form, the CDR3 reads TGTGCCAGCAGTGACCCGGGACAGGGTTACAATGAGCAGTTCTTC. Its translation is CASSDPGQGYNEQFF.

The chain recombines TRBV6-5 with TRBJ1-3; 7 nucleotides match TRBD1. Trimming took 0 bases from V and 7 from J; bases not matched to a gene: 6. CDR3 length: 15 residues. Germline lookup yields CDR1 MNHEY and CDR2 SVGAGI. CDR3 residues: CASSYSGTGENTIYF. The CDR3 bases are TGTGCCAGCAGTTACTCGGGCACAGGGGAGAACACCATATATTTT.

The genes are TRBV18 and TRBJ1-1, with 7 bases lining up with TRBD1. Germline assignment: CDR1 KGHSH and CDR2 LQKENI. The CDR3 is made up of 15 amino acids. The V segment lost 3 bases and the J segment 4 bases; nucleotides outside the gene matches: 8. CDR3 sequence: CASSPPGQIPTEAFF. The CDR3 DNA reads TGTGCCAGCTCACCGCCGGGACAGATCCCCACTGAAGCTTTCTTT.

This clone was counted once. This sequence joins TRBV4-1 and TRBJ1-2; tentatively, D is TRBD1 (6 bases). Germline values: CDR1 MGHRA, CDR2 YSYEKL. V was clipped by 0 bases and J by 6 bases, with 17 bases between them. The CDR3 totals 16 residues. The CDR3 coding sequence is TGCGCCAGCAGCCAAGAGCCCCAGGGGACCGCGGATGGCTACACCTTC. Residues: CASSQEPQGTADGYTF.

This clone was seen a handful of times. The chain is built from TRBV3-1 (or the pseudogene TRBV3-2) and TRBJ2-2; D ambiguous. V was clipped by 2 bases and J by 3 bases, with 10 bases between them. The germline CDR1 and CDR2 sequences are LGHDT and YNNKEL (reference sequence). The CDR3 has 15 residues. The CDR3 spells CASSQRSLDTGELFF. The CDR3 coding sequence is TGTGCCAGCAGCCAACGGTCCCTGGACACCGGGGAGCTGTTTTTT.

This sequence joins TRBV6-5 and TRBJ1-2, with D perhaps TRBD1 (5 bases). Between the trimmed V and J ends, which lost 7 bases and 8 bases, there was a span of 17 bases. This CDR3 is 13 amino acids long. Germline V gene lookup returns CDR1 MNHEY and CDR2 SVGAGI. CDR3 DNA: TGTGCCAGCACCGCCTCAGGGTTGTTCGGCTACACCTTC. Residues: CASTASGLFGYTF.

The gene calls are TRBV6-5 and TRBJ2-7; D perhaps matches TRBD1 (6 bases). Germline CDR1 and CDR2: MNHEY and SVGAGI. This CDR3 is built from 12 residues. Trimming took off 5 bases at V and 5 bases at J, with 10 bases between the two ends. CDR3 nucleotide sequence: TGTGCCAGCAGTCACCAGGGGAACGAGCAGTACTTC. It yields the protein CASSHQGNEQYF.

The rearrangement uses TRBV5-1 and TRBJ2-1; 10 nucleotides match TRBD1. The CDR3 spans 13 residues. Unmatched junction bases numbered 5, after V lost 1 base and J lost 13 bases. CDR1 is SGHRS, CDR2 YFSETQ, per germline. The CDR3 sequence is CASSLPGQGSQFF. CDR3 bases: TGCGCCAGCAGCTTGCCGGGACAGGGGTCACAGTTCTTC.

The chain employs TRBV9 and TRBJ2-2, with D tentatively TRBD1 (5 bases). V was pared by 5 bases and J by 7 bases, with 12 bases between. The CDR3 spans 13 residues. Germline V gene sequence: CDR1 SGDLS, CDR2 YYNGEE. As DNA, the CDR3 is TGTGCCAGCAGTCCCCAAGGGGACGGGGAGCTGTTTTTT. As protein: CASSPQGDGELFF.

This chain links TRBV10-2 with TRBJ1-4, with no clear D. Germline V gives CDR1 WSHSY, CDR2 SAAADI. V was pared by 8 bases and J by 4 bases, with 14 bases between. There are 14 residues in the CDR3. The CDR3 sequence: CASSVSPGNEKLFF. The CDR3 DNA reads TGCGCCAGCTCGGTATCCCCGGGTAATGAAAAACTGTTTTTT.

The chain has TRBV12-5 and TRBJ1-3; D unclear. This CDR3 region has 15 residues. V was shortened by 9 bases and J by 2 bases, with 17 bases between the two germline ends. Germline values: CDR1 LGHNT, CDR2 FRNRAP. CDR3 sequence (DNA): TGTGCTAGAGGACCCCCGGGGTATCCTGGAAACACCATATATTTT. It is translated as CARGPPGYPGNTIYF.

The V and J genes are TRBV5-8 and TRBJ1-4; a weak D match, TRBD1 (6 bases). The V gene lost 9 bases and the J gene lost 3 bases, with 15 bases spanning the gap. From germline, CDR1 is SGHTS and CDR2 YDEGEE. The CDR3 is 14 amino acids. The CDR3 reads CATCEQGPNEKLFF. The DNA for the CDR3 is TGTGCCACGTGTGAACAGGGTCCTAATGAAAAACTGTTTTTT.

With respect to this clone: Other nucleotide sequences in the sample specify the same CDR3. The chain has TRBV27 and TRBJ1-5; no clear D. Trimming removed 3 bases from V and 5 bases from J, with 8 bases in between. Germline V CDR1 and CDR2: MNHEY, SMNVEV (reference sequence). The CDR3 runs to 13 residues. CDR3 amino acids: CASSLTLDQPQHF. The CDR3 coding sequence is TGTGCCAGCAGTTTGACATTGGATCAGCCCCAGCATTTT.

The rearrangement joins TRBV28 to TRBJ2-7; 10 nucleotides line up with TRBD1. The germline CDR1 and CDR2 sequences are MDHEN and SYDVKM. Unmatched junction bases numbered 6, after V lost 4 bases and J lost 3 bases. The CDR3 is 15 amino acids. The CDR3 sequence: CASSSPGQGRYEQYF. The CDR3 DNA reads TGTGCCAGCAGTTCTCCGGGACAGGGGCGCTACGAGCAGTACTTC.

The rearrangement joins TRBV10-3 to TRBJ2-7; TRBD2 matches 8 bases. CDR1 ENHRY and CDR2 SYGVKD come from the germline V gene. V lost 3 bases, J lost 3 bases, and 10 bases stayed unmatched. This CDR3 has 16 residues. CDR3 in amino acids: CAISEKTLREGYEQYF. In DNA form, the CDR3 reads TGTGCCATCAGTGAAAAAACGCTCCGGGAGGGCTACGAGCAGTACTTC.

The rearrangement links TRBV7-3 to TRBJ2-2; D call uncertain. Germline CDR1 SGHTA, CDR2 FQGTGA. This CDR3 spans 14 amino acids. The ends were cut back, 2 bases at V and 2 bases at J, with 6 bases in the middle. The CDR3 region has the DNA TGTGCCAGCAGCTTAGACTCTAACACCGGGGAGCTGTTTTTT. This codes for CASSLDSNTGELFF.

This clone was seen just once. V usage is TRBV19 and J usage is TRBJ2-5, with TRBD2 matching 12 bases. This CDR3 region has 16 residues. Unmatched junction bases numbered 5, after V lost 5 bases and J lost 1 base. Germline V gene data show CDR1 as LNHDA and CDR2 as SQIVND (reference sequence). The CDR3 nucleotides are TGTGCCAGTAGTCGGCTAGCGGGGGGGGGCCAAGAGACCCAGTACTTC. It translates to CASSRLAGGGQETQYF.